The clone carrying this TCR beta chain turned up a few times. This specimen belongs to a study of blood T cell repertoires in COVID-19. In the study overall: The cDNA or gDNA used as material had been derived from T cells, B-cell-depleted T cells, or PBMCs.

CDR3 size: 13 residues. Trimming took 4 bases from V and 6 from J, leaving 9 bases between them. The V gene's germline CDR1 is LGHDT and CDR2 YNNKEL (reference sequence). In the original analysis: Reference gene primer amplification yielded estimated nucleated cell counts. Measured with immunoSEQ multiplex PCR; TCRdb has only the in-frame clones, and not every one. That table is the source of V, J and clone size, and D and trimming were worked out from the DNA. The sample holds roughly 97,000 clones, 80% to 90% seen once. This receptor was taken from a man aged 55-75 years with acute or convalescent COVID-19. Sequencing input: peripheral blood. The chain joins TRBV3-1 (or the pseudogene TRBV3-2) to TRBJ2-2; D gene ambiguous. The CDR3 sequence: CASSRRSAGELFF. Here the CDR3 DNA reads TGTGCCAGCAGCCGTCGGTCTGCCGGGGAGCTGTTTTTT.